This entry lists 14 T cell receptor beta chains sequenced from one sample in a study of blood T cell repertoires in COVID-19. TCRdb's copy holds only in-frame clones and misses some; the assay was immunoSEQ multiplex PCR. This table has a few hundred thousand clones, about 79% appearing once. Sequenced material: PBMCs or T cells enriched from blood (not recorded which). These receptors were collected from a woman aged 35 to 49 with acute COVID-19.

V and J are TRBV24-1 and TRBJ1-5; TRBD1 is a possible D gene (5 bases). V was trimmed by 2 bases and J by 0 bases, leaving 25 bases between them. CDR1 and CDR2 (germline): KGHDR, SFDVKD. This CDR3 is 21 amino acids long. The CDR3, as DNA: TGTGCCACCAGTGATTGTGTAGGGAGGGGAGTTATAGGGTATAGCAATCAGCCCCAGCATTTT. Amino acid sequence: CATSDCVGRGVIGYSNQPQHF.

The CDR3 region has the DNA TGTGCCAGTCGACAGGGAGATCGCTCTGGGGCCAACGTCCTGACTTTC. The encoded protein is CASRQGDRSGANVLTF. This sequence joins TRBV28 and TRBJ2-6; 7 nucleotides line up with TRBD1. The CDR3 contains 16 residues. J was trimmed by 0 bases and V by 9 bases; bases with no gene match: 8. The germline V gene encodes CDR1 MDHEN and CDR2 SYDVKM.

This clone was seen a single time. The chain combines TRBV15 with TRBJ1-5; D is perhaps TRBD1 (5 bases). This CDR3 has 16 amino acids. In germline, CDR1 is LNHNV, CDR2 YYDKDF (reference sequence). V lost 0 bases, J lost 5 bases, and 14 bases lay in between. CDR3 sequence reads: CATSREWGGAHQPQHF. The CDR3 DNA reads TGTGCCACCAGCAGAGAATGGGGAGGGGCCCATCAGCCCCAGCATTTT.

The chain carries TRBV30 and TRBJ1-5, with 8 bases matching TRBD1. CDR3 size: 17 residues. The germline V gene has CDR1 GTSNPN and CDR2 SVGIG (reference sequence). V dropped 2 bases and J dropped 3; count of bases not matched to a gene: 12. CDR3 amino acids: CAWSMPSWTGINQPQHF. For the CDR3, the DNA is TGTGCCTGGAGTATGCCGTCCTGGACAGGGATCAATCAGCCCCAGCATTTT.

The chain combines TRBV7-9 with TRBJ2-5; D possibly corresponds to TRBD2 (6 bases). Germline V lookup: CDR1 SEHNR, CDR2 FQNEAQ (reference sequence). This CDR3 spans 15 amino acids. The V gene lost 5 bases and the J gene lost 7 bases, with 20 bases spanning the gap. The CDR3 region is CASSQRDTPGGTQYF. The CDR3 DNA is TGTGCCAGCAGCCAACGAGACACCCCCGGGGGGACCCAGTACTTC.

A note on this clone: A much bigger clone sits one base away, suggesting this may be a read error. The rearrangement uses TRBV3-1 (or the pseudogene TRBV3-2) and TRBJ1-4; TRBD1 matches 9 bases. The CDR3 consists of 14 residues. Germline loops: CDR1 LGHDT, CDR2 YNNKEL (reference sequence). The ends lost 4 bases at V and 4 bases at J; junction bases unmatched: 1. The CDR3 sequence: CASSRGQGNEKLFF. DNA of the CDR3: TGTGCCAGCAGCCGGGGACAGGGTAATGAAAAACTGTTTTTT.

The CDR3 loop is CASSASGFYGYTF. In DNA form, the CDR3 reads TGTGCCAGCAGCGCTTCGGGGTTCTATGGCTACACCTTC. This chain uses TRBV9 with TRBJ1-2; D not certain. Germline CDR1 SGDLS, CDR2 YYNGEE. V shed 3 bases and J shed 4 bases, with 10 bases lying between them. The CDR3 totals 13 residues.

The rearrangement links TRBV5-8 to TRBJ2-7; 11 nucleotides match TRBD2. Germline-derived CDR1 and CDR2 are SGHTS and YDEGEE. This CDR3 region has 17 residues. V dropped 2 bases and J dropped 3; count of bases not matched to a gene: 10. In DNA form, the CDR3 reads TGTGCCAGCAGCTTTTTCTCCGGGACTAGCGGTTACTACGAGCAGTACTTC. It specifies CASSFFSGTSGYYEQYF.

This sequence joins TRBV7-9 and TRBJ1-5; 9 bases agree with TRBD1. The CDR3 runs 16 residues. CDR1 is SEHNR, CDR2 FQNEAQ, per germline (reference sequence). The V and J ends lost 1 base and 6 bases, in that order; junction bases with no gene match: 7. The DNA of the CDR3 is TGTGCCAGCAGCTTAGGGGGACAGGGCCAGGGTCAGCCCCAGCATTTT. This gives the protein CASSLGGQGQGQPQHF.

As regards this clone: One end of the junction fails to match germline, which may point to a read error. The rearrangement joins TRBV7-2 to TRBJ2-2, with D possibly TRBD2 on 6 matching bases. CDR3 size: 15 residues. Germline V gene data show CDR1 as SGHTA and CDR2 as FQGNSA. CDR3 sequence: CASRAGGSNAGELFF. For the CDR3, the DNA is TGTGCCAGCAGGGCCGGGGGATCGAACGCCGGGGAGCTGTTTTTT.

The chain carries TRBV28 and TRBJ1-2; 9 bases line up with TRBD1. The V gene end was trimmed by 2 bases and the J gene end by 4 bases; junction bases not matched to a gene: 2. This CDR3 spans 14 amino acids. The germline V gene has CDR1 MDHEN and CDR2 SYDVKM. Here the CDR3 DNA reads TGTGCCAGCAGTTTAATGGACAGGGGCTATGGCTACACCTTC. This codes for CASSLMDRGYGYTF.

This clone was counted once. The V gene is TRBV10-3, the J gene TRBJ1-5; D is unclear. The CDR3 extends over 14 amino acids. V lost 4 bases, J lost 2 bases, and 9 bases lay in between. CDR1 is ENHRY, CDR2 SYGVKD, per germline. In DNA, the CDR3 is TGTGCCATCAGTGTCCGGGAGGGCAATCAGCCCCAGCATTTT. This codes for CAISVREGNQPQHF.

The CDR3: CASKGGGTDTQYF. DNA of the CDR3: TGTGCCAGTAAGGGGGGGGGAACAGATACGCAGTATTTT. The chain combines TRBV19 with TRBJ2-3, with D possibly being TRBD2 (7 bases). Germline CDR1 is LNHDA and CDR2 is SQIVND (reference sequence). The CDR3 runs to 13 residues. Trimming removed 7 bases at V and 3 bases at J, with 11 bases between.

The rearrangement links TRBV5-4 to TRBJ2-1; perhaps TRBD1 as D (6 bases). Deletions cut 5 bases from V and 10 bases from J, with 10 bases between. CDR3 length equals 11 residues. The germline V gene has CDR1 SGHNT and CDR2 YYREEE (reference sequence). The CDR3 loop reads CASRDGGEQFF. As DNA, the CDR3 is TGTGCCAGCAGGGATGGGGGCGAGCAGTTCTTC.